This TCR beta chain was identified during a study of human T cells and chemical hapten exposure. Study background: Patients, predominantly female, presented with alopecia areata, totalis or universalis.

The time point here: patch test 3, about 24 weeks after DPC sensitization. The sample's treatment: therapeutic diphenylcyclopropenone sensitization with weekly scalp DPC. Investigators collected blood before applying each patch test. Patients had alopecia, were aged 18 to 70, and were not pregnant. Between the trimmed V and J ends, which lost 4 bases and 1 base, there was a span of 18 bases. CDR3 length: 16 amino acids. Germline values: CDR1 SGHNT, CDR2 YYREEE (reference sequence). TCRdb redid the calling of the RACE reads with MiXCR, one entry per CDR3 protein. The profile shows roughly 90,000 distinct CDR3 sequences, under 13% of them singletons.

The chain links TRBV5-4 to TRBJ2-7; tentatively, D is TRBD2 (5 bases). This specimen consisted of whole blood, obtained in connection with sensitization to the hapten diphenylcyclopropenone (DPC). This receptor was identified in a woman in her twenties or thirties with alopecia areata. Some clones in this sample may be carry-over from other donors' samples. CDR3 sequence reads: CASSLGGGPGSYEQYF. DNA for the CDR3: TGTGCCAGCAGCCTTGGAGGTGGTCCGGGATCCTACGAGCAGTACTTC.